One sample yielded the 24 T cell receptor beta chains listed below, sequenced in a study of CD8+CD57+ T cells in acquired aplastic anemia. The TCR beta profiling, which covered VDJ combination and CDR3 sequence, was carried out using genomic DNA as the template. Via MiXCR, TCRdb re-called the reads, giving one row per CDR3 protein. In the table there are under 200,000 distinct CDR3 sequences, less than 60% of which are singletons. All patients picked for sequencing had shown, by flow cytometry, an expansion of CD8+CD57+ cells. The material sequenced was sorted CD4+, CD8+, or CD8+CD57+ T cells (not recorded which) from PBMCs. These receptors were collected from a human donor with aplastic anemia.

The V and J genes are TRBV24-1 and TRBJ1-5; D not resolved. Trimming took off 5 bases at V and 6 bases at J, with 10 bases between the two ends. The length of the CDR3 is 13 residues. Germline-derived CDR1 and CDR2 are KGHDR and SFDVKD. The CDR3 bases are TGTGCCACCAGTGTTGGGGAGGCTCAGCCCCAGCATTTT. It yields the protein CATSVGEAQPQHF.

The chain is built from TRBV7-6 and TRBJ2-1, with D unresolved. CDR1 is SGHVS, CDR2 FNYEAQ, per germline. The V and J ends lost 0 bases and 10 bases respectively, with 7 bases between them. The CDR3 is 12 residues long. The CDR3 sequence is CASSLAGIEQFF. The CDR3 nucleotides are TGTGCCAGCAGCTTAGCGGGAATCGAGCAGTTCTTC.

V gene TRBV4-1 combines with J gene TRBJ1-2; D call uncertain. V was trimmed by 1 base and J by 5 bases, leaving 8 bases between them. Germline V gives CDR1 MGHRA, CDR2 YSYEKL. The CDR3 has 13 amino acids. CDR3 amino acids: CASSQGTPYGYTF. The CDR3 DNA reads TGCGCCAGCAGCCAAGGCACTCCTTATGGCTACACCTTC.

The J gene is TRBJ2-1, the V gene TRBV29-1; 11 bases are shared with TRBD2. The J segment lost 7 bases and the V segment lost 8 bases, leaving 10 bases of the junction unmatched. The CDR3 length is 14 residues. The germline V gene has CDR1 SQVTM and CDR2 ANQGSEA. The CDR3 DNA sequence: TGCAGCATCGAACTAGCGGGAGCGTTAAATGAGCAGTTCTTC. Translating gives CSIELAGALNEQFF.

At least ten counts were recorded for this clonotype. The rearrangement links TRBV12-5 to TRBJ2-1, with a weak D call TRBD2 (6 bases). Germline CDR1 and CDR2: LGHNT and FRNRAP. This CDR3 is built from 14 residues. V lost 3 bases to trimming and J lost 8 bases, with 14 bases between them. The CDR3 loop is CASGFAGLRDEQFF. The CDR3 DNA reads TGTGCTAGTGGTTTCGCGGGACTCCGGGATGAGCAGTTCTTC.

V gene TRBV30 combines with J gene TRBJ2-1, with 11 bases fitting TRBD2. This CDR3 has 17 amino acids. The V gene's germline CDR1 is GTSNPN and CDR2 SVGIG (reference sequence). J gave up 11 bases and V 4 bases, and 19 bases lay outside the gene matches. CDR3 protein: CAWTADTVMASGRKQFF. The CDR3 region has the DNA TGTGCCTGGACCGCGGACACGGTTATGGCTAGCGGGAGGAAGCAGTTCTTC.

CDR3 DNA sequence: TGTGCCAGCAGCTCAGCTACAAGCGCCGGGGGAGAGCAGTACTTC. This encodes CASSSATSAGGEQYF. This chain uses TRBV13 with TRBJ2-7, with a possible D match to TRBD2 (6 bases). The V end lost 4 bases, the J end lost 7 bases, and 20 bases lay between the germline ends. CDR1 is PRHDT and CDR2 is FYEKMQ in the germline V gene (reference sequence). The CDR3 has 15 amino acids.

At least ten counts were recorded for this clonotype. V usage is TRBV11-2 and J usage is TRBJ2-7; 12 bases agree with TRBD1. V gave up 2 bases and J gave up 6 bases; unmatched junction bases: 17. This CDR3 spans 19 amino acids. Germline V lookup: CDR1 SGHAT, CDR2 FQNNGV. In DNA form, the CDR3 reads TGTGCCAGCAGCTTATCCAACCCCGGGACAGGGGGCGCGGGGGCCGAGCAGTACTTC. Its translation is CASSLSNPGTGGAGAEQYF.

V is TRBV2 and J is TRBJ1-5, with D hard to call. Germline V CDR1 and CDR2: SNHLY, FYNNEI. The length of the CDR3 is 15 residues. Trimming stripped 5 bases from V and 4 bases from J, with 15 bases between. CDR3 DNA sequence: TGTGCCAGCAGTTTATCGATAACTCCAAATCAGCCCCAGCATTTT. Its translation: CASSLSITPNQPQHF.

The CDR3 reads CASSLVEDSPYEQYF. CDR3 nucleotides: TGCGCCAGCAGCTTGGTGGAGGACTCCCCCTACGAGCAGTACTTC. The chain links TRBV5-1 to TRBJ2-7, with a tentative D call TRBD2 (5 bases). This CDR3 spans 15 amino acids. The germline V gene has CDR1 SGHRS and CDR2 YFSETQ. Trimming pared 0 bases from V and 2 bases from J, leaving 12 bases between.

This chain uses TRBV7-2 with TRBJ2-2; D gene ambiguous. This CDR3 contains 13 residues. The V gene's germline CDR1 is SGHTA and CDR2 FQGNSA. Between the trimmed V and J ends, which lost 5 bases and 5 bases, there was a span of 9 bases. The CDR3 region is CASSLRYTGELFF. DNA for the CDR3: TGTGCCAGCAGCCTCCGGTATACCGGGGAGCTGTTTTTT.

A few counts support this clonotype. This sequence joins TRBV2 and TRBJ2-3; D is perhaps TRBD2 (6 bases). The CDR3 runs 14 residues. Germline V gives CDR1 SNHLY, CDR2 FYNNEI. Trimming cost V 7 bases and J 1 base, with 12 bases left between them. The CDR3: CASTKTRRTDTQYF. DNA of the CDR3: TGTGCCAGCACTAAGACTAGGCGCACAGATACGCAGTATTTT.

This clonotype was seen a handful of times. This chain links TRBV20-1 with TRBJ1-6; D perhaps matches TRBD1 (6 bases). CDR1 and CDR2 (germline): DFQATT, SNEGSKA (reference sequence). The CDR3 extends over 15 amino acids. With 0 bases removed from V and 7 bases from J, the gap between germline ends came to 13 bases. The CDR3 nucleotides read TGCAGTGCTAGAGATCGGGATAGGGGGAATTCACCCCTCCACTTT. As protein: CSARDRDRGNSPLHF.

This clonotype has a count of ten or more. This chain joins TRBV29-1 and TRBJ1-1, with a tentative D call TRBD1 (5 bases). The germline gives CDR1 SQVTM, CDR2 ANQGSEA. Trimming removed 4 bases from V and 1 base from J, with 13 bases in between. This CDR3 region has 14 residues. For the CDR3, the DNA is TGCAGCGTTGTGGGGCCCGGGAGGAACACTGAAGCTTTCTTT. It translates to CSVVGPGRNTEAFF.

This rearrangement joins TRBV9 to TRBJ2-2, with D unresolved. The CDR3 is made up of 13 amino acids. Trimming removed 0 bases from V and 3 bases from J, with 3 bases in between. Per germline, CDR1 SGDLS and CDR2 YYNGEE. The CDR3 DNA is TGTGCCAGCAGCGTAGTCTACACCGGGGAGCTGTTTTTT. This sequence encodes CASSVVYTGELFF.

This chain's CDR3 is CASTPLGLAGNNEQFF. CDR3 nucleotide sequence: TGTGCCAGTACCCCCCTCGGACTAGCGGGAAACAATGAGCAGTTCTTC. The chain has TRBV19 and TRBJ2-1, with TRBD2 identical over 12 bases. This CDR3 spans 16 amino acids. Trimming took 7 bases from V and 5 from J; bases not matched to a gene: 9. Germline V gene sequence: CDR1 LNHDA, CDR2 SQIVND (reference sequence).

This chain links TRBV2 with TRBJ1-3; TRBD1 is a possible D gene (5 bases). The CDR3 contains 13 residues. Trimming stripped 2 bases from V and 6 bases from J, with 8 bases between. CDR1 and CDR2 from the germline V gene are SNHLY and FYNNEI. The CDR3 DNA follows: TGTGCCAGCAGTGAAACAGGCAAAAACACCATATATTTT. Translating gives CASSETGKNTIYF.

The chain uses TRBV20-1 and TRBJ1-5; 12 bases agree with TRBD1. Germline V CDR1 and CDR2: DFQATT, SNEGSKA (reference sequence). With 5 bases clipped from V and 2 bases from J, the junction kept 13 bases outside the gene matches. The CDR3 is made up of 18 amino acids. Written as DNA, the CDR3 is TGCAGTGCTGTTGACCGGGACAGGGGGCTGGTGGGCAATCAGCCCCAGCATTTT. Its protein is CSAVDRDRGLVGNQPQHF.

The V and J genes are TRBV9 and TRBJ1-5; D perhaps matches TRBD1 (5 bases). CDR1 SGDLS and CDR2 YYNGEE come from the germline V gene. V lost 3 bases to trimming and J lost 6 bases, with 16 bases between them. CDR3 length: 15 amino acids. The CDR3 protein is CASSEGGGAGQPQHF. DNA for the CDR3: TGTGCCAGCAGCGAGGGTGGAGGGGCTGGTCAGCCCCAGCATTTT.

This chain uses TRBV29-1 with TRBJ1-3, with no clear D. The V gene's germline CDR1 is SQVTM and CDR2 ANQGSEA. The CDR3 is made up of 11 amino acids. The V and J ends lost 8 bases and 4 bases respectively, with 9 bases between them. The CDR3 protein is CSIKEGNTIYF. CDR3 coding DNA: TGCAGCATTAAGGAAGGAAACACCATATATTTT.

To note about this clonotype: With a much larger clone just one base away, this may be a read error. The V gene is TRBV5-1, the J gene TRBJ2-2; 8 bases agree with TRBD2. The germline gives CDR1 SGHRS, CDR2 YFSETQ. CDR3 length equals 15 residues. Trimming removed 4 bases from V and 5 bases from J; junction bases left unmatched: 7. The CDR3 DNA reads as TGCGCCAGCAGCAGGACTAGCTTGGGGACCGGGGAGCTGTTTTTT. It yields the protein CASSRTSLGTGELFF.

This clonotype was counted at least ten times. The chain couples TRBV12-5 to TRBJ2-4, with 8 positions matching TRBD1. Losses at the gene ends were 6 bases for V and 7 bases for J; bases not matched to a gene: 2. Germline lookup yields CDR1 LGHNT and CDR2 FRNRAP. The CDR3 totals 12 residues. The CDR3 protein is CASGDRVNIQYF. Here the CDR3 DNA reads TGTGCTAGTGGGGACAGGGTTAACATTCAGTACTTC.

This clonotype was detected ten times or more. V usage is TRBV20-1 and J usage is TRBJ2-1; D assignment may be TRBD1 or TRBD2 (6 bases each). The CDR3 sequence is 14 residues long. From germline, CDR1 is DFQATT and CDR2 SNEGSKA (reference sequence). Trimming cost V 5 bases and J 8 bases, with 19 bases left between them. In DNA, the CDR3 is TGCAGTGCTCGGTGGGGGGCGAGGATCCATGAGCAGTTCTTC. Translated: CSARWGARIHEQFF.

CDR3 DNA sequence: TGTGCCAGCAGTGAATCCGGGACAGGGGGCCTCTACGAGCAGTACTTC. Its translation is CASSESGTGGLYEQYF. The chain is built from TRBV25-1 and TRBJ2-7; 12 bases align to TRBD1. Germline CDR1 reads MGHDK; CDR2 reads SYGVNS. The CDR3 extends over 16 amino acids. With V trimmed by 1 base and J by 3 bases, 4 bases remained unmatched.